This TCR beta chain stems from a study of CD8 T cells in Susac syndrome (dated by TCRdb to the late 2010s). For the wider study: The study used repertoire sequencing to test whether antigen drove CD8+ T cell activation and differentiation in Susac syndrome. Clonality of the CD8+ T cell repertoire was compared between about a dozen healthy donors, roughly 14 Susac syndrome patients and roughly 16 multiple sclerosis patients. Points the paper makes about the study in general: The number of individuals in the TCR sequencing and HLA analysis was recognized as being relatively small.

As regards this clonotype: Its cognate antigen has yet to be identified. Within one base of it there is no much larger clone, and no base qualities were kept.

As encoded in the germline V gene, CDR1 is SNHLY while CDR2 is FYNNEI. The junction shows trimming of 7 bases on V and 7 bases on J, plus 14 bases between the germline ends. The cysteine opens and the phenylalanine closes a CDR3 of 12 amino acids. CDR3 DNA only is kept here, 36 bases in frame from base 1. High-throughput TCR beta sequencing profiled peripheral blood CD8+ and CD4+ T cells from healthy donors, Susac syndrome patients and multiple sclerosis patients. Healthy donors were age- and sex-matched controls. Bulk CD8+ and CD4+ T cells were purified by magnetic negative isolation, while CD8+ TEMRA cells were enriched using FACS. Blood was collected in EDTA tubes and processed within 24 hours, with PBMCs isolated through density gradient centrifugation. PBMCs intended for TCR sequencing were cryopreserved in liquid nitrogen and were subsequently thawed in a 37 degrees C water bath. A purity of at least 90% was achieved for sorted or isolated CD4+, CD8+ and CD8+ TEMRA cells.

RNA was extracted using the RNeasy kit, and roughly 0.45 to 1 microgram was reverse transcribed with random hexamers. The immunoSEQ multiplex PCR assay, which covers 54 Vbeta and 13 Jbeta segments, was used to amplify TCR beta CDR3 regions. Bias from PCR amplification was corrected by using a synthetic template baseline for primer optimization and for computational correction. From the authors' description of their analysis: Reads were annotated to V, D and J genes per IMGT and analyzed with immunoSEQ Analyzer, keeping only productive sequences. Clonality was calculated as one minus the Shannon entropy normalized by log2 of the number of productive unique sequences. Public and private clones were assessed among the 100 most prevalent clones of each patient and control. A clone was defined as Susac-specific if it was absent from the healthy and MS cohorts, from 950 to 1,300 published viral clones and from other ImmuneACCESS disease sequences. The public reads were run again by TCRdb, first through fastp at Q25 and then through MiXCR, and only productive beta chains were kept. CDR3 protein sequences are deduplicated, and each keeps its most common genes and DNA. TCRdb, not the authors, supplied the V and J calls. In this sample the table shows 53,000 or so distinct CDR3 sequences, over 85% of which occur a single time. The top ten hold approximately 0.53% of the sample.

The source material was CD8+ T cells from PBMCs. The V and J segments used are TRBV2 and TRBJ2-7; the D segment might be TRBD1 or TRBD2, since each matches 6 bases. The TCR comes from a human donor in good health. CDR3 sequence: CASTTGTGEQYF. The sequence in DNA is TGTGCCAGCACCACAGGGACTGGAGAGCAGTACTTC.